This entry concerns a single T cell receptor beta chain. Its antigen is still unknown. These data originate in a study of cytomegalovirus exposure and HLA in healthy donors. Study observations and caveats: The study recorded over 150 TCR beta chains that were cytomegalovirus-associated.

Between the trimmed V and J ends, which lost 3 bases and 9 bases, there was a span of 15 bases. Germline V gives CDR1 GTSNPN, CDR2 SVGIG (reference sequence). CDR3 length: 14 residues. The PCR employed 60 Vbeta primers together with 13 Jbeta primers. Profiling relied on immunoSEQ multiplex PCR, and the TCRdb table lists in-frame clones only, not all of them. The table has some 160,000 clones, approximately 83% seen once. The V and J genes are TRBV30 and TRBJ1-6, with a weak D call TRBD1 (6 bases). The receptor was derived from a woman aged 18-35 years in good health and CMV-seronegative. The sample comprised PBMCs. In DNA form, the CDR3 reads TGTGCCTGGAGCCTACAGGGACGAGGTTCACCCCTCCACTTT. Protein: CAWSLQGRGSPLHF. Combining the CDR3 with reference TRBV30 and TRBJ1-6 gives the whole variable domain SQTIHQWPATLVQPVGSPLSLECTVEGTSNPNLYWYRQAAGRGLQLLFYSVGIGQISSEVPQNLSASRPQDRQFILSSKKLLLSDSGFYLCAWSLQGRGSPLHFGNGTRLTVT.